Below are 14 T cell receptor beta chains sequenced from a single sample in a study of T cell responses to AZD1222 COVID-19 vaccine (dated by TCRdb to the early 2020s). Libraries were made using the immunoSEQ multiplex PCR assay. Here the immuneACCESS table is served through TCRdb, limited to in-frame sequences with V and J called. Missing clones are a known gap in these copies; in checked studies unresolved V genes cover under half, and the rest lacks a known reason. This sample is represented by 110,000 or so clones; 75% to 95% of them were singletons. Of the sample, just over 4% falls within the top ten clones. Read against the paper, the sample's time point label means: about 28 days (+/-7) after the second vaccine dose. The sample's treatment or condition label is to be understood as: meningococcal conjugate vaccine given as trial control. The source was peripheral blood, collected 28 days after the second dose of the MenACWY control vaccine. All receptors come from an adult who received the MenACWY meningococcal vaccine as a control.

The J gene is TRBJ2-2, the V gene TRBV20-1, with 7 bases identical to TRBD1. The CDR3 contains 14 residues. V trimming: 3 bases; J trimming: 2 bases; junction bases outside the gene matches: 3. In germline, CDR1 is DFQATT, CDR2 SNEGSKA (reference sequence). The CDR3 DNA reads as TGCAGTGCTAGTAGGGACAGTAACACCGGGGAGCTGTTTTTT. Amino acids: CSASRDSNTGELFF.

J is TRBJ2-1 and V is TRBV20-1; 7 bases are a match to TRBD2. The J segment lost 9 bases and the V segment lost 4 bases, leaving 3 bases of the junction unmatched. Germline assignment: CDR1 DFQATT and CDR2 SNEGSKA (reference sequence). This CDR3 contains 11 residues. Here the CDR3 reads CSATPGGEQFF. Written as DNA, the CDR3 is TGCAGTGCTACCCCGGGGGGTGAGCAGTTCTTC.

The chain links TRBV18 to TRBJ1-1, with a tentative D call TRBD1 (6 bases). This CDR3 is built from 13 residues. Germline-derived CDR1 and CDR2 are KGHSH and LQKENI. Trimming removed 3 bases at V and 8 bases at J, with 13 bases between. CDR3 coding DNA: TGTGCCAGCTCACCCGGACAGACTGAAGAAGCTTTCTTT. Translated, it gives CASSPGQTEEAFF.

This sequence joins TRBV29-1 and TRBJ1-5; 7 nucleotides align to TRBD1. This CDR3 has 13 amino acids. CDR1 is SQVTM, CDR2 ANQGSEA, per germline. V shed 6 bases and J 2 bases; nucleotides not matched to a gene: 4. CDR3 coding DNA: TGCAGCGTAAGGGACAGTGGCAATCAGCCCCAGCATTTT. It encodes CSVRDSGNQPQHF.

V usage is TRBV6-5 and J usage is TRBJ2-2; D may be TRBD1 (6 bases). V lost 5 bases to trimming and J lost 5 bases, with 9 bases between them. The CDR3 is 13 residues long. Germline assignment: CDR1 MNHEY and CDR2 SVGAGI. As DNA, the CDR3 is TGTGCCAGCAGTCCAGGACAGACCGGGGAGCTGTTTTTT. Translated, it gives CASSPGQTGELFF.

The chain joins TRBV7-9 to TRBJ1-3; possibly TRBD1 for D (6 bases). The CDR3 has 17 amino acids. The germline V and J ends were trimmed by 3 bases and 2 bases, with 17 bases remaining between them. Germline V gene lookup returns CDR1 SEHNR and CDR2 FQNEAQ (reference sequence). In DNA, the CDR3 is TGTGCCAGCAGCTTTAGGGTTCTACAGGGTCCTGGAAACACCATATATTTT. This translates into CASSFRVLQGPGNTIYF.

The chain joins TRBV5-4 to TRBJ2-3; D may be TRBD1 (5 bases). V was shortened by 2 bases and J by 4 bases, with 17 bases between the two germline ends. The germline V gene encodes CDR1 SGHNT and CDR2 YYREEE (reference sequence). CDR3 length: 16 amino acids. CDR3 coding DNA: TGTGCCAGCAGCTTTTCCGGGTTCAGGGTTGCAGATACGCAGTATTTT. It encodes CASSFSGFRVADTQYF.

The chain has TRBV21-1 and TRBJ2-7; the D segment call TRBD1 is taken from the table without a DNA check. TRBV21-1 is designated a pseudogene. This CDR3 is built from 14 residues. The DNA for the CDR3 is TGTGCCAGCAGCAATGGGAACAGGGCCTACGAGCAGTACGTC. It is translated as CASSNGNRAYEQYV.

This rearrangement joins TRBV5-6 to TRBJ2-7; 9 bases map to TRBD1. This CDR3 is built from 15 residues. The germline V gene has CDR1 SGHDT and CDR2 YYEEEE. V gave up 1 base and J gave up 1 base; unmatched junction bases: 3. The CDR3 is CASSLRGTGSYEQYF. The CDR3 nucleotides read TGTGCCAGCAGCTTGAGGGGGACAGGGTCCTACGAGCAGTACTTC.

J is TRBJ2-3 and V is TRBV6-2 or TRBV6-3; TRBD2 aligns across 11 bases. Germline CDR1 and CDR2: MNHEY and SVGEGT. V shed 4 bases and J 2 bases; nucleotides not matched to a gene: 5. The CDR3 is 16 residues long. CDR3 sequence: CASSLLAGAPTDTQYF. The CDR3 DNA is TGTGCCAGCAGTTTACTAGCGGGGGCGCCCACAGATACGCAGTATTTT.

CDR3 protein: CASSEEARRGLEKLFF. CDR3 bases: TGTGCCAGCAGTGAAGAGGCGAGGAGGGGGCTGGAAAAACTGTTTTTT. The rearrangement links TRBV2 to TRBJ1-4, with TRBD1 identical over 7 bases. The CDR3 has 16 amino acids. CDR1 SNHLY and CDR2 FYNNEI come from the germline V gene. The V gene end was trimmed by 1 base and the J gene end by 8 bases; junction bases not matched to a gene: 10.

The chain uses TRBV15 and TRBJ2-1, with 9 bases aligning to TRBD2. This CDR3 has 17 residues. The V segment lost 6 bases and the J segment 4 bases; nucleotides outside the gene matches: 13. CDR1 and CDR2 (germline): LNHNV, YYDKDF (reference sequence). The CDR3 nucleotides are TGTGCCACCAGACAGGGATTAGCGGGAGTGGGGTACAATGAGCAGTTCTTC. As protein: CATRQGLAGVGYNEQFF.

The chain links TRBV18 to TRBJ2-4; 8 nucleotides match TRBD1. The J segment lost 8 bases and the V segment lost 1 base, leaving 16 bases of the junction unmatched. The CDR3 has 18 residues. Germline V lookup: CDR1 KGHSH, CDR2 LQKENI. CDR3 in amino acids: CASSPRVRAGGLVDIQYF. The DNA of the CDR3 is TGTGCCAGCTCACCACGGGTACGGGCAGGGGGCTTGGTGGACATTCAGTACTTC.

Details on this clone: Relative to the germline gene, one junction end is altered; a read error may explain this. Other DNA sequences in the sample encode the same CDR3. The CDR3 DNA reads TGTGCTAGCAGGGACAGGGGCTATGGCTACACCTTC. It is translated as CASRDRGYGYTF. This chain connects TRBV2 to TRBJ1-2; 10 nucleotides match TRBD1. The germline V gene has CDR1 SNHLY and CDR2 FYNNEI. This CDR3 spans 12 amino acids.